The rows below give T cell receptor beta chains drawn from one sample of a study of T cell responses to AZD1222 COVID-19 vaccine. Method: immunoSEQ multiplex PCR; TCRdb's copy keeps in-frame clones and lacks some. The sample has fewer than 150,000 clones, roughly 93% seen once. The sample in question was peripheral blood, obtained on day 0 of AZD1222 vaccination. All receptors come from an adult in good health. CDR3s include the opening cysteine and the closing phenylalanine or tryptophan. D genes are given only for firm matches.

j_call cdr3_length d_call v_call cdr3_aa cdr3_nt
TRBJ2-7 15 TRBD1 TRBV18 CASSPRTGRSYEQYF TGTGCCAGCTCACCAAGGACAGGCCGCTCCTACGAGCAGTACTTC
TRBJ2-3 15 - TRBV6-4 CASRLSSASTDTQYF TGTGCCAGCAGGCTGTCTAGCGCCAGCACAGATACGCAGTATTTT
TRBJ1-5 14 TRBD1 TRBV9 CASSRDRESQPQHF TGTGCCAGCAGCCGAGACAGGGAATCGCAGCCCCAGCATTTT
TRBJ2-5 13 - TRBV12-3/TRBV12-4 CASSLTRGETQYF TGTGCCAGCAGTTTAACCAGAGGGGAGACCCAGTACTTC
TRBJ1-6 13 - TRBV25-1 CASNAGRNSPLHF TGTGCCAGCAATGCAGGGAGGAATTCACCCCTCCACTTT
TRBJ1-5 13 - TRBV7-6 CASSLTGSQPQHF TGTGCCAGCAGCTTAACGGGGAGTCAGCCCCAGCATTTT
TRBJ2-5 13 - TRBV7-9 CASSLGASETQYF TGTGCCAGCAGCTTAGGGGCCAGTGAGACCCAGTACTTC
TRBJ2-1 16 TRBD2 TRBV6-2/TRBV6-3 CASSLGGVAGGNEQFF TGTGCCAGCAGCCTCGGTGGGGTAGCGGGGGGCAATGAGCAGTTCTTC
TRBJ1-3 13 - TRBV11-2 CASSLVPGNTIYF TGTGCCAGCAGCTTAGTCCCAGGAAACACCATATATTTT
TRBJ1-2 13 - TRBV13 CASSLYRQLGYTF TGTGCCAGCAGCCTATACAGACAGTTAGGCTACACCTTC
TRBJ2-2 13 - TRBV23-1 CASSLRWPRELFF TGCGCCAGCAGTCTCCGGTGGCCCAGGGAGCTGTTTTTT
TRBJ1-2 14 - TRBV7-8 CASSSHDRTYGYTF TGTGCCAGCAGCTCACACGACAGAACCTATGGCTACACCTTC
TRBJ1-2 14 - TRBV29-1 CSATLDTGIDGYTF TGCAGCGCCACCCTGGACACGGGTATTGATGGCTACACCTTC